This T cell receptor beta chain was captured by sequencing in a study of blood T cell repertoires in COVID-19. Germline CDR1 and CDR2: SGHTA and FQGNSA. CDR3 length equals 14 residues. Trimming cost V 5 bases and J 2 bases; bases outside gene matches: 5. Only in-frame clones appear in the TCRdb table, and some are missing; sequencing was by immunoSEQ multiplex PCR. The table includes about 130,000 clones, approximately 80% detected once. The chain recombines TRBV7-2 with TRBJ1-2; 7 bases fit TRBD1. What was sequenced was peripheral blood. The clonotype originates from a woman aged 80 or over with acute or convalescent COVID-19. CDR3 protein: CASSPGTVNYGYTF. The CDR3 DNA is TGTGCCAGCAGCCCGGGGACAGTCAACTATGGCTACACCTTC.